This T cell receptor beta chain was found in a study of shared clonotypes between healthy human individuals. Study-wide points: Generally, naive subsets (rather than memory subsets) showed larger estimated richness.

The CDR3 contains 13 residues. V was pared by 3 bases and J by 1 base, with 6 bases between. CDR1 SGHTA and CDR2 FQGNSA come from the germline V gene. With regard to this clone: Its antigen is not identified.

Profiling relied on immunoSEQ multiplex PCR, and the TCRdb table lists in-frame clones only, not all of them. The sample has a few million clones; roughly nine tenths are singletons. The TCR sequence derives from a man aged 18 to 29 in good health. The chain is built from TRBV7-2 and TRBJ2-5; D gene uncertain. Sequencing input: naive CD4+ T cells sorted from blood. The subset denotes: CD45RA+ positively selected. The chain's CDR3 is CASSFRPQETQYF. The CDR3 nucleotides are TGTGCCAGCAGCTTCCGCCCCCAAGAGACCCAGTACTTC.